These T cell receptor beta chains were read from a single sample in a study of blood T cells in healthy people across ages. MiXCR, run by TCRdb on the 5' RACE reads, gives a single entry per CDR3 protein. The sample lists about 830,000 distinct CDR3 sequences; less than 80% were seen once. Sequenced input: blood. These receptors were obtained from a man younger than 45 in good health. Each CDR3 is given without its conserved first and last residue. Clone sizes are given selectively: once, few, many, or a class where the clone is expanded.

V	J	size	CDR3
TRBV5-6	TRBJ1-2	few	ASSLGQSGGGYT
TRBV15	TRBJ1-2	few	ATSSGFGYT
TRBV4-3	TRBJ1-4	-	ASSTRPGQGAEKLF
TRBV7-2	TRBJ1-1	-	ASNVGQGEAF
TRBV7-3	TRBJ2-1	-	ASSLYGDSYNEQF
TRBV29-1	-	few	SVELGTGAGEQY
TRBV7-2	TRBJ1-1	-	ASSFNSYTEAF
TRBV7-2	-	-	ASSLVFQGETQY
TRBV7-9	TRBJ1-1	few	ASSLVEGAAF
TRBV6-2/TRBV6-3	TRBJ2-4	-	ASSYQDPSTNIQY
TRBV7-2	TRBJ2-1	-	ASNGGGGNEQF
TRBV10-3	TRBJ2-4	few	AISDQGKRGQY
TRBV5-1	TRBJ2-5	few	ASSLGTILQETQY
TRBV20-1	TRBJ1-5	-	SARDRFYRTIHQPQH
TRBV6-6	TRBJ2-7	-	ASSFTGWEQY
TRBV20-1	TRBJ2-5	few	SANAGRGFQETQY
TRBV20-1	TRBJ1-5	-	SAQGPVNQPQH
TRBV18	TRBJ2-5	-	ASSLTGQAKETQY
TRBV15	TRBJ1-4	many	ATSRDRRDSDEKLF
TRBV4-3	TRBJ2-3	few	ASSQDNRVIDTQY
TRBV7-8	TRBJ1-6	-	ASSLPVPGQGGSYNSPLH
TRBV9	TRBJ1-5	-	ASSVAGGRQPQH
TRBV6-2/TRBV6-3	TRBJ2-7	once	ASVGRDEQY
TRBV7-2	TRBJ2-7	few	ASSYGTSGGGYEQY
TRBV29-1	TRBJ2-5	few	SALRGLGGTQY
TRBV12-3/TRBV12-4	TRBJ2-5	-	ASNMGVIGPETQY
TRBV7-3	TRBJ1-2	-	ASSSGTGEVDGYT
TRBV6-5	TRBJ2-1	-	ASSLRDQTYNEQF
TRBV12-3/TRBV12-4	TRBJ2-7	-	ASSPGGTTGYEQY
TRBV10-3	TRBJ1-1	-	AIRQGEWTEAF
TRBV6-5	-	few	ASSYSVTGVGEQY
TRBV7-9	TRBJ2-7	few	ASSQSYSYEQY
TRBV5-1	-	-	ASNPNLGPRYEQY
TRBV6-4	TRBJ2-1	few	ASSPGQEYNEQF
TRBV20-1	TRBJ2-7	-	SAKWHDRGRYEQY
TRBV7-9	TRBJ1-1	few	ASRVVGDRGPPEAF
TRBV7-6	TRBJ1-4	once	ASSSRTPEARREKLF
TRBV5-4	-	-	ASSAPTGEETQY
TRBV29-1	TRBJ2-1	-	SVLGVSSYNEQF
TRBV29-1	TRBJ2-3	-	SVEQQRGDTQY
TRBV29-1	-	-	SVGQGALREQY
TRBV6-5	TRBJ1-2	-	ASSREGGQGRGYT
TRBV4-3	TRBJ1-2	-	ASSHPTGANYGYT
TRBV7-2	TRBJ2-5	-	ASSLSKASQAETQY
TRBV16	TRBJ1-2	-	ASSQQSGYT
TRBV6-2/TRBV6-3	TRBJ2-3	few	ASSYSIKRVDTDTQY
TRBV4-3	TRBJ2-5	many	ASSPRAGETQY
TRBV27	TRBJ1-2	-	ASSLSGGGYT
TRBV28	TRBJ2-3	-	ASRTSLDTQY
TRBV4-3	TRBJ2-5	-	ASSQDQAAAETQY
TRBV27	TRBJ1-5	few	ASGGYSNQPQH
TRBV21-1	TRBJ2-5	-	ASSKADEVAQETQY
TRBV6-2/TRBV6-3	TRBJ1-1	-	ASSFGQGGLNTEAF
TRBV5-1	TRBJ1-4	-	ASSSAGTANEKLF
TRBV11-1	TRBJ2-1	-	ASSSRQRNYNEQF
TRBV7-9	TRBJ1-2	-	ASSLLQGSYT